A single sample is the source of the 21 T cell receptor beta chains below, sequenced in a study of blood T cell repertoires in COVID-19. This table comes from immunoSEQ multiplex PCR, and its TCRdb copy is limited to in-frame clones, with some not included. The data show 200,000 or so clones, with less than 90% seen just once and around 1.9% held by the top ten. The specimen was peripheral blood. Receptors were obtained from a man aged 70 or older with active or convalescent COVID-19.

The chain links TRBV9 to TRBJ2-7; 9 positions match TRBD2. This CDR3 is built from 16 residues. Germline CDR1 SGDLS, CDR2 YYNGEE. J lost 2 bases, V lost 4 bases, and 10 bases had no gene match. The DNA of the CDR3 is TGTGCCAGCAGCAGAGGAGCTGGCGGGGGGGCCTACGAGCAGTACTTC. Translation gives CASSRGAGGGAYEQYF.

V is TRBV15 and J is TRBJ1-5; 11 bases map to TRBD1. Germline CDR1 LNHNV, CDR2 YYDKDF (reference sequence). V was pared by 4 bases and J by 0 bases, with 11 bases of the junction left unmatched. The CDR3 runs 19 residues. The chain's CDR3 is CATSIREDRGLLSNQPQHF. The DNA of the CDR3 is TGTGCCACCAGCATCCGTGAGGACAGGGGGCTCCTTAGCAATCAGCCCCAGCATTTT.

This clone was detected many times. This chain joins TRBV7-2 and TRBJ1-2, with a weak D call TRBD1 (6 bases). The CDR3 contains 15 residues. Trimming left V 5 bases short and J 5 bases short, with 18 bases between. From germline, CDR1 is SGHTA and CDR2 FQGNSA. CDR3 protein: CASSPFWTANYGYTF. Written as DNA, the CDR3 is TGTGCCAGCAGCCCCTTCTGGACAGCAAATTATGGCTACACCTTC. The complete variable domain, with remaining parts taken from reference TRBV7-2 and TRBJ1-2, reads GAGVSQSPSNKVTEKGKDVELRCDPISGHTALYWYRQSLGQGLEFLIYFQGNSAPDKSGLPSDRFSAERTGGSVSTLTIQRTQQEDSAVYLCASSPFWTANYGYTFGSGTRLTVV.

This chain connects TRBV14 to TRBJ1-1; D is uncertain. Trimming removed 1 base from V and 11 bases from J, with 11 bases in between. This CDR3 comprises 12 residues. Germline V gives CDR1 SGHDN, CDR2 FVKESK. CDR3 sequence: CASSQGPLGAFF. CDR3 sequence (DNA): TGTGCCAGCAGCCAAGGACCTCTCGGGGCTTTCTTT.

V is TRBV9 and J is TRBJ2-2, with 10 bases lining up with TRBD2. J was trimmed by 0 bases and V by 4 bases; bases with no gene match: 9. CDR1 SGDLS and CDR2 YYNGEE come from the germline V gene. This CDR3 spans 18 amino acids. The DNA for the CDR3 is TGTGCCAGCAGCCAGCGGCCTAGCGGGGGATCGAACACCGGGGAGCTGTTTTTT. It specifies CASSQRPSGGSNTGELFF.

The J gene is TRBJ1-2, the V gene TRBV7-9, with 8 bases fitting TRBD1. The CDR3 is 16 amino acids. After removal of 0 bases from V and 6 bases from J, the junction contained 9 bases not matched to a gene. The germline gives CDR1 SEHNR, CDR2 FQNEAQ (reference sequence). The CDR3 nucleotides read TGTGCCAGCAGCTTAGCGCAGGGCAGGGGGCGAAATGGCTACACCTTC. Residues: CASSLAQGRGRNGYTF.

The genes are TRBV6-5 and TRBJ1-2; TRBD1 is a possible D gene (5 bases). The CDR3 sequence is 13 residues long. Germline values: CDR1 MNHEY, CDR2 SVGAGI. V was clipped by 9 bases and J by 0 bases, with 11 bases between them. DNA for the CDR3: TGTGCCAGTAAAGACAGTGCTAACTATGGCTACACCTTC. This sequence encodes CASKDSANYGYTF.

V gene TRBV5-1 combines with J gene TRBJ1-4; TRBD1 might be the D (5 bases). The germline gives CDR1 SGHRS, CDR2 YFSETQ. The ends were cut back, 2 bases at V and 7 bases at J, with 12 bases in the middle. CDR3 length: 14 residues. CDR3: CASSFGRVGEKLFF. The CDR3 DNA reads TGCGCCAGCAGCTTTGGCAGGGTGGGTGAAAAACTGTTTTTT.

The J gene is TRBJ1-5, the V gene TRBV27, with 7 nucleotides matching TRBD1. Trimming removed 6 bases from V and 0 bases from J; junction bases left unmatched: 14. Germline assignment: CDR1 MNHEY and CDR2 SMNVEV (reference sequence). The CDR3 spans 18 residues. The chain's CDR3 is CASRPQGDLSHSNQPQHF. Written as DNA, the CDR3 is TGTGCCAGCAGGCCCCAGGGGGATCTTTCTCATAGCAATCAGCCCCAGCATTTT.

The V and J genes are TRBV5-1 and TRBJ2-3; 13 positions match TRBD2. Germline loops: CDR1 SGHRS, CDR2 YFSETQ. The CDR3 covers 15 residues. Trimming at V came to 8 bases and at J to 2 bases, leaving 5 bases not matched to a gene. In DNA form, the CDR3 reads TGCGCCAGTTCACTAGCGGGAGGGTCCACAGATACGCAGTATTTT. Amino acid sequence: CASSLAGGSTDTQYF.

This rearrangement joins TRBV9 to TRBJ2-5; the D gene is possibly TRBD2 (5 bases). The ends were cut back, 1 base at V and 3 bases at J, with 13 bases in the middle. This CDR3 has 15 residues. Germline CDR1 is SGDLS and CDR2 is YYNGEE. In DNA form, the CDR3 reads TGTGCCAGCAGCGTATCGAGCGGATGGGAAGAGACCCAGTACTTC. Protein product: CASSVSSGWEETQYF.

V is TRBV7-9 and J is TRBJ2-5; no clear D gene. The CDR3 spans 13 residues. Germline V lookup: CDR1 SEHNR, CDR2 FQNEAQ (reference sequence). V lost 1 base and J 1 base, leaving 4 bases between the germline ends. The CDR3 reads CASSLDSQETQYF. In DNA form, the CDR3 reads TGTGCCAGCAGCTTAGACAGCCAAGAGACCCAGTACTTC. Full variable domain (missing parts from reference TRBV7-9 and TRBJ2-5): DTGVSQNPRHKITKRGQNVTFRCDPISEHNRLYWYRQTLGQGPEFLTYFQNEAQLEKSRLLSDRFSAERPKGSFSTLEIQRTEQGDSAMYLCASSLDSQETQYFGPGTRLLVL.

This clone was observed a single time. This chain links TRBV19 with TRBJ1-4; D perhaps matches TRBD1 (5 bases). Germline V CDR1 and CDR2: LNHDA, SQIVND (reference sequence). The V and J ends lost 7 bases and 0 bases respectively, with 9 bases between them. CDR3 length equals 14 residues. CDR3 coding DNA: TGTGCCAGTAAGAGGACAACAACTAATGAAAAACTGTTTTTT. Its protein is CASKRTTTNEKLFF.

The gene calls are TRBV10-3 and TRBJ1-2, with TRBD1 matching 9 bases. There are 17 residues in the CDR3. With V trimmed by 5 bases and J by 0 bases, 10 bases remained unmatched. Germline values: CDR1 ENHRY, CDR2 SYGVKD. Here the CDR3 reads CAISTGGAGNSNYGYTF. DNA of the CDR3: TGTGCCATCAGTACAGGGGGCGCGGGTAACTCTAACTATGGCTACACCTTC.

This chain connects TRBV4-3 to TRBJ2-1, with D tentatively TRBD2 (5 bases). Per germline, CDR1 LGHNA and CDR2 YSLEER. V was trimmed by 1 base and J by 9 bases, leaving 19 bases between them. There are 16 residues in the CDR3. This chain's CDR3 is CASSQARREFGSEQFF. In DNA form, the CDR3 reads TGCGCCAGCAGCCAAGCTCGCCGGGAATTCGGTTCTGAGCAGTTCTTC.

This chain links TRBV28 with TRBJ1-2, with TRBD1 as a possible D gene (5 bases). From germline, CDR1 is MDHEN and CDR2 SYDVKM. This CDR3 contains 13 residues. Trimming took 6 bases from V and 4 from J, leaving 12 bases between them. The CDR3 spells CASSSSGGYGYTF. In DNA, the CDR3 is TGTGCCAGCAGCTCCTCGGGGGGCTATGGCTACACCTTC.

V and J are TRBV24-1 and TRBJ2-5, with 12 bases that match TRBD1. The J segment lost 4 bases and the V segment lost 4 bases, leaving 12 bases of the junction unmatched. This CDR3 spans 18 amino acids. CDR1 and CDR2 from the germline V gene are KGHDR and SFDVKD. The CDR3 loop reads CATSDAAPGQGARETQYF. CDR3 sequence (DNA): TGTGCCACCAGTGACGCCGCCCCGGGACAGGGGGCTAGAGAGACCCAGTACTTC.

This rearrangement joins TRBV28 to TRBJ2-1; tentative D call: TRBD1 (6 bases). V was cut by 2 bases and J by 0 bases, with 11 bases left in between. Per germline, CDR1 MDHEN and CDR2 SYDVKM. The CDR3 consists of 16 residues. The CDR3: CASSLEDRSSYNEQFF. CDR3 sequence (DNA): TGTGCCAGCAGTTTAGAGGACAGAAGCTCCTACAATGAGCAGTTCTTC.

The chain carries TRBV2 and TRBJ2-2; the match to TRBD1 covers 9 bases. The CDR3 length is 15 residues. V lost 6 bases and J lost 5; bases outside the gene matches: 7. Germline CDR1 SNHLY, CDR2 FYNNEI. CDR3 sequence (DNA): TGTGCCAGCAGCGCCGACAGGGGGAAAACCGGGGAGCTGTTTTTT. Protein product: CASSADRGKTGELFF.

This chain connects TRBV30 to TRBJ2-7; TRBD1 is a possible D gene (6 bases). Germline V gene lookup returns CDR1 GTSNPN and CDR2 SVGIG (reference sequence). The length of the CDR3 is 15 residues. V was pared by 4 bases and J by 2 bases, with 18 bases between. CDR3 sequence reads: CAWNLGQPSTYEQYF. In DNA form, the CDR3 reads TGTGCCTGGAATTTAGGACAGCCATCTACCTACGAGCAGTACTTC. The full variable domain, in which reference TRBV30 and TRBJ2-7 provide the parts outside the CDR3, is SQTIHQWPATLVQPVGSPLSLECTVEGTSNPNLYWYRQAAGRGLQLLFYSVGIGQISSEVPQNLSASRPQDRQFILSSKKLLLSDSGFYLCAWNLGQPSTYEQYFGPGTRLTVT.

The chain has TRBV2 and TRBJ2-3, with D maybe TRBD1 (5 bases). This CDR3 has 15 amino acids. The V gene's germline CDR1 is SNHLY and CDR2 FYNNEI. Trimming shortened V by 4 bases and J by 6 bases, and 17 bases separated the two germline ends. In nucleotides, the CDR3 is TGTGCCAGCAGTGGTGGGTCAGGGTATGCGGATACGCAGTATTTT. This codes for CASSGGSGYADTQYF.